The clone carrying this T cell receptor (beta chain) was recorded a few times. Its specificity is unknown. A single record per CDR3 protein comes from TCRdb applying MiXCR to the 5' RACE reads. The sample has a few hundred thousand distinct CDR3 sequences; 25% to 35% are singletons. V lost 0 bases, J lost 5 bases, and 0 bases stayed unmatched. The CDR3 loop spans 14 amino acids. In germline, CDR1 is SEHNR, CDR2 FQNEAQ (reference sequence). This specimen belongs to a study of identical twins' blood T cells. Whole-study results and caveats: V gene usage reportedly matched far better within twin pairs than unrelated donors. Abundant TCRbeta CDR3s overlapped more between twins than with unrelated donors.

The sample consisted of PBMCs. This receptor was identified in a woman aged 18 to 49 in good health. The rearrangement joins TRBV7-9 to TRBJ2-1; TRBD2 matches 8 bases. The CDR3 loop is CASSLALADNEQFF. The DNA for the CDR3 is TGTGCCAGCAGCTTAGCACTAGCGGACAATGAGCAGTTCTTC.